Below, one T cell receptor (beta chain) is given with its context. Its target is not known. The CDR3 loop spans 12 amino acids. V was clipped by 7 bases and J by 3 bases, with 7 bases between them. Germline loops: CDR1 MDHEN, CDR2 SYDVKM. The sample originates from a study of T cells in Graves' hyperthyroidism and ophthalmopathy. Among ophthalmopathy patients, the Clinical Activity Score reached at least 3, the NOSPECS grade reached at least 4, and duration remained under 3 months. A patient was excluded if there was uncontrolled infection, other autoimmune disease, pregnancy or lactation. The CDR3 regions of TCR beta were amplified from RNA transcripts. With the HTBI primer set, the TCR CDR3 went through a first round of RT-PCR. Via MiXCR, TCRdb re-called the multiplex PCR reads, giving one row per CDR3 protein. The repertoire includes roughly 530,000 distinct CDR3 sequences, under 20% of them detected once, and approximately 16% sits in the top ten.

Findings and limits, study-wide: Most expanded thyroid clonotypes above 0.001 also appeared in blood.

This TCR was recovered from a woman aged 18-29 years with Graves' ophthalmopathy. The sample comprised blood. The chain links TRBV28 to TRBJ1-5; D gene unclear. CDR3 protein: CASTEFNQPQHF. The CDR3 nucleotides are TGTGCCAGCACCGAGTTCAATCAGCCCCAGCATTTT.